A single sample gave rise to the 31 T cell receptor beta chains below, sequenced in a study of spatial heterogeneity in lung cancer. TCRdb ran MiXCR on the 5' RACE reads and lists one entry per CDR3 protein. The sample records over 5,500 distinct CDR3 sequences, about 6% being singletons. Time point noted: sample taken at primary tumor resection. Whole RNA was taken from tumor, nontumor lung or frozen PBMC; it was then sequenced unsorted. The sequencing used normal lung tissue next to the tumor, collected at surgery. The receptor source for this set is a female donor with early-stage non-small cell lung cancer.

This clonotype ranks as medium-sized. The size of this beta chain means little, since it is a stray read in a library made for alpha chains. The chain joins TRBV7-9 to TRBJ2-1; 11 bases fit TRBD1. Unmatched junction bases numbered 5, after V lost 6 bases and J lost 4 bases. This CDR3 is 15 amino acids long. Looked up from germline, CDR1 is SEHNR and CDR2 is FQNEAQ (reference sequence). The DNA of the CDR3 is TGTGCCAGCAGTACCGGGACAGGGGGTTACAATGAGCAGTTCTTC. It translates to CASSTGTGGYNEQFF.

This clonotype was seen a few times. This beta chain represents an off-target read in a library built for alpha chains; its size is of limited meaning. The rearrangement uses TRBV5-1 and TRBJ2-1, with TRBD2 matching 12 bases. Germline V gene data show CDR1 as SGHRS and CDR2 as YFSETQ. V lost 3 bases to trimming and J lost 9 bases; unmatched junction nucleotides: 7. This CDR3 contains 15 residues. The CDR3 sequence: CASSSKTSGRGEQFF. CDR3 DNA: TGCGCCAGCAGCTCAAAGACTAGCGGGAGAGGTGAGCAGTTCTTC.

In its sample, this clonotype was seen many times. This beta chain came through as a stray read in a library set up for alpha chains, and its size says little. J is TRBJ1-2 and V is TRBV7-9, with D perhaps matching TRBD1 (5 bases). The ends were cut back, 4 bases at V and 6 bases at J, with 18 bases in the middle. Germline lookup yields CDR1 SEHNR and CDR2 FQNEAQ (reference sequence). This CDR3 comprises 15 residues. The CDR3 spells CASSSTQGEEDGYTF. The DNA for the CDR3 is TGTGCCAGCAGCTCCACTCAGGGAGAGGAGGATGGCTACACCTTC.

With regard to this clonotype: Since it is a stray read in a library aimed at alpha chains, this beta chain has a size that is not meaningful. The V and J genes are TRBV12-3 or TRBV12-4 and TRBJ2-1, with 8 bases fitting TRBD2. CDR3 length equals 16 residues. The V gene end was trimmed by 6 bases and the J gene end by 3 bases; junction bases not matched to a gene: 10. The CDR3 loop reads CASSRGGCGDYNEQFF. DNA for the CDR3: TGTGCCAGCAGCCGGGGGGGTTGCGGAGACTACAATGAGCAGTTCTTC.

For this clonotype: This beta chain appears as a stray read in a library generated for alpha chains; its size is not informative. The chain uses TRBV11-3 and TRBJ2-6, with D possibly TRBD2 on 6 matching bases. This CDR3 is built from 16 residues. The ends were cut back, 2 bases at V and 0 bases at J, with 8 bases in the middle. The germline gives CDR1 SGHNT, CDR2 YENEEA. The CDR3 DNA follows: TGTGCCAGCAGCTTACTGGGGGGCTCTGGGGCCAACGTCCTGACTTTC. Amino acid sequence: CASSLLGGSGANVLTF.

Relative to its sample, this clonotype is medium-sized. As an off-target read in a library built for alpha chains, this beta chain has a frequency of little significance. V usage is TRBV11-2 and J usage is TRBJ2-3; D uncertain. Germline lookup yields CDR1 SGHAT and CDR2 FQNNGV. The CDR3 has 15 residues. Trimming took 4 bases from V and 4 from J, leaving 15 bases between them. CDR3 sequence: CASSSPVHSADTQYF. The DNA for the CDR3 is TGTGCCAGCAGCTCCCCGGTCCACTCGGCAGATACGCAGTATTTT.

This clonotype was detected a few times. This beta chain represents an off-target read in a library built for alpha chains; its size is of limited meaning. The J gene is TRBJ2-5, the V gene TRBV29-1; D is unresolved. Trimming stripped 1 base from V and 4 bases from J, with 10 bases between. The CDR3 loop spans 13 amino acids. Germline CDR1 reads SQVTM; CDR2 reads ANQGSEA. The CDR3 DNA follows: TGCAGCGTTGAAGCCAGCATCGGAGAGACCCAGTACTTC. As protein: CSVEASIGETQYF. Variable domain in full (rest from reference TRBV29-1 and TRBJ2-5): SAVISQKPSRDICQRGTSLTIQCQVDSQVTMMFWYRQQPGQSLTLIATANQGSEATYESGFVIDKFPISRPNLTFSTLTVSNMSPEDSSIYLCSVEASIGETQYFGPGTRLLVL.

With regard to this clonotype: The size of this beta chain means little, since it is a stray read in a library made for alpha chains. The rearrangement joins TRBV4-1 to TRBJ2-7; 8 positions agree with TRBD2. There are 15 residues in the CDR3. The germline V gene has CDR1 MGHRA and CDR2 YSYEKL. V lost 3 bases and J lost 3; bases outside the gene matches: 7. Here the CDR3 DNA reads TGCGCCAGCAGCCATAATTCCGCGGGGGGCTACGAGCAGTACTTC. Translating gives CASSHNSAGGYEQYF.

Many counts were recorded for this clonotype. This beta chain lies outside the target of a library built for alpha chains; its clone size means little. The gene calls are TRBV6-5 and TRBJ2-2; the D is unclear. From germline, CDR1 is MNHEY and CDR2 SVGAGI. V lost 0 bases and J lost 4, with 9 bases in between. The CDR3 is 15 amino acids. CDR3 bases: TGTGCCAGCAGTTACTCGGCGGCTAGCACCGGGGAGCTGTTTTTT. Its translation: CASSYSAASTGELFF.

This clonotype is medium-sized within its sample. This beta chain is a stray read from a library made for alpha chains; its abundance is not meaningful. J is TRBJ2-1 and V is TRBV12-3 or TRBV12-4; the D gene is possibly TRBD1 (6 bases). V lost 6 bases and J lost 6, with 9 bases in between. CDR3 length: 12 residues. The CDR3 spells CASRGTSNEQFF. The CDR3 DNA follows: TGTGCCAGCAGAGGGACATCCAATGAGCAGTTCTTC.

Many counts were recorded for this clonotype. The library was prepared for alpha chains; this beta chain is a stray read, so its frequency means little. This chain uses TRBV18 with TRBJ1-6; no clear D. The V gene lost 3 bases and the J gene lost 7 bases, with 16 bases spanning the gap. Germline CDR1 reads KGHSH; CDR2 reads LQKENI. This CDR3 is 16 amino acids long. The CDR3 bases are TGTGCCAGCTCACCTAATCGGGCAACGGGCAATTCACCCCTCCACTTT. It specifies CASSPNRATGNSPLHF.

This clonotype is judged medium-sized. A library made for alpha chains picked up this beta chain off target, so its size means little. This sequence joins TRBV5-6 and TRBJ2-3, with 13 bases aligning to TRBD2. The CDR3 runs to 19 residues. The germline gives CDR1 SGHDT, CDR2 YYEEEE. The V segment lost 2 bases and the J segment 4 bases; nucleotides outside the gene matches: 13. The CDR3 DNA reads as TGTGCCAGCAGCTTTTTTCGGACTAGCGGGAGAGGGGTCCCAGATACGCAGTATTTT. Translation: CASSFFRTSGRGVPDTQYF.

Details on this clonotype: This beta chain is an off-target read within a library intended for alpha chains, so its frequency means little. This chain joins TRBV20-1 and TRBJ2-7, with D tentatively TRBD2 (5 bases). The length of the CDR3 is 15 residues. The germline CDR1 and CDR2 sequences are DFQATT and SNEGSKA (reference sequence). Trimming removed 0 bases from V and 2 bases from J, with 14 bases in between. CDR3 loop: CSARDLATGTYEQYF. CDR3 nucleotides: TGCAGTGCTAGAGATTTGGCGACGGGGACCTACGAGCAGTACTTC.

This clonotype showed up many times. This beta chain lies outside the target of a library built for alpha chains; its clone size means little. V and J are TRBV20-1 and TRBJ1-1, with D perhaps TRBD1 (5 bases). Germline V gives CDR1 DFQATT, CDR2 SNEGSKA (reference sequence). This CDR3 region has 13 residues. V lost 4 bases, J lost 0 bases, and 9 bases lay in between. This CDR3 is CSAMGRLNTEAFF. For the CDR3, the DNA is TGCAGTGCTATGGGACGGTTGAACACTGAAGCTTTCTTT.

This clonotype was observed many times. With the library built for alpha chains, this beta chain is off target and its frequency is not meaningful. The chain has TRBV27 and TRBJ2-1, with 9 bases lining up with TRBD2. V shed 3 bases and J 7 bases; nucleotides not matched to a gene: 1. CDR3 length: 13 residues. Germline CDR1 and CDR2: MNHEY and SMNVEV (reference sequence). In DNA, the CDR3 is TGTGCCAGCAGTTTGGCGGGAGGGAATGAGCAGTTCTTC. Its translation: CASSLAGGNEQFF.

This clonotype is labeled medium-sized. A library prepared for alpha chains yielded this beta chain as an off-target read; its size is of little meaning. This chain joins TRBV6-5 and TRBJ2-3; TRBD2 agrees at 10 bases. V dropped 5 bases and J dropped 6; count of bases not matched to a gene: 11. Germline V CDR1 and CDR2: MNHEY, SVGAGI. The CDR3 is made up of 16 amino acids. The CDR3 sequence is CASSPISGRRSDTQYF. CDR3 nucleotides: TGTGCCAGCAGTCCCATTAGCGGGAGGCGCTCTGATACGCAGTATTTT.

This clonotype ranks as medium-sized. Being off target in a library aimed at alpha chains, this beta chain has a size of little meaning. This chain links TRBV28 with TRBJ2-2; 10 nucleotides line up with TRBD2. Germline CDR1 is MDHEN and CDR2 is SYDVKM. After removal of 7 bases from V and 7 bases from J, the junction contained 12 bases not matched to a gene. The CDR3 length is 16 residues. As DNA, the CDR3 is TGTGCCAGCATCATAGGAGCGGGAGGGCCGCGCGGGGAGCTGTTTTTT. Protein: CASIIGAGGPRGELFF.

Details on this clonotype: The library was prepared for alpha chains; this beta chain is a stray read, so its frequency means little. The chain couples TRBV5-1 to TRBJ2-5, with 7 bases that match TRBD2. Germline CDR1 reads SGHRS; CDR2 reads YFSETQ. The J segment lost 4 bases and the V segment lost 5 bases, leaving 2 bases of the junction unmatched. The CDR3 covers 12 residues. CDR3 protein: CASRREGETQYF. The CDR3 region has the DNA TGCGCCAGCAGGAGGGAGGGAGAGACCCAGTACTTC.

By share, this clonotype ranks as medium-sized. The library was designed around alpha chains, so this beta chain is a stray read whose abundance carries little weight. The genes are TRBV25-1 and TRBJ2-2; 12 positions agree with TRBD2. CDR3 size: 14 residues. The V gene's germline CDR1 is MGHDK and CDR2 SYGVNS. V gave up 7 bases and J gave up 8 bases; unmatched junction bases: 5. CDR3 bases: TGTGCCAGCATGGCTAGCGGGAGGGCAGGGGAGCTGTTTTTT. It encodes CASMASGRAGELFF.

At least ten counts were recorded for this clonotype. For a library built for alpha chains, this beta chain is a stray read; little rests on its size. The V and J genes are TRBV10-1 and TRBJ1-5; D unresolved. Germline loops: CDR1 WNHNN, CDR2 SYGVQD (reference sequence). V dropped 6 bases and J dropped 5 bases, with 11 bases sitting between them. The length of the CDR3 is 13 residues. CDR3 DNA sequence: TGCGCCAGCAGCCCGAATACGGATCAGCCCCAGCATTTT. Translated, it gives CASSPNTDQPQHF.

This clonotype was seen many times. Relative to the germline gene, one junction end is altered; a read error may explain this. This beta chain is a stray sequence in a library constructed for alpha chains; its clone size is not meaningful. V usage is TRBV20-1 and J usage is TRBJ2-5, with D possibly being TRBD2 (6 bases). The germline CDR1 and CDR2 sequences are DFQATT and SNEGSKA (reference sequence). There are 13 residues in the CDR3. The CDR3 region is CSARGGTGETQYF. The CDR3, as DNA: TGCAGTGCCAGAGGAGGGACCGGAGAGACCCAGTACTTC.

This clonotype was observed many times. The library was prepared for alpha chains; this beta chain is a stray read, so its frequency means little. The chain combines TRBV30 with TRBJ1-2, with D perhaps matching TRBD1 (5 bases). The germline V gene encodes CDR1 GTSNPN and CDR2 SVGIG (reference sequence). The V gene lost 1 base and the J gene lost 4 bases, with 10 bases spanning the gap. The CDR3 is 13 amino acids. The chain's CDR3 is CAWSDGALYGYTF. CDR3 sequence (DNA): TGTGCCTGGAGTGATGGGGCCCTCTATGGCTACACCTTC.

This clonotype is labeled medium-sized (0.01 to 0.1%). For a library built for alpha chains, this beta chain is a stray read; little rests on its size. The chain combines TRBV7-2 with TRBJ1-5; 8 nucleotides align to TRBD1. CDR3 length: 15 residues. Germline CDR1 and CDR2: SGHTA and FQGNSA. Germline trimming cut 4 bases from V and 1 base from J; bases unmatched to any gene: 3. The DNA for the CDR3 is TGTGCCAGCAGCTCCCAGGGGGCAAGCAATCAGCCCCAGCATTTT. This codes for CASSSQGASNQPQHF. Filled out from reference TRBV7-2 and TRBJ1-5, the complete variable domain reads GAGVSQSPSNKVTEKGKDVELRCDPISGHTALYWYRQSLGQGLEFLIYFQGNSAPDKSGLPSDRFSAERTGGSVSTLTIQRTQQEDSAVYLCASSSQGASNQPQHFGDGTRLSIL.

Comment on this clonotype: Since it is a stray read in a library aimed at alpha chains, this beta chain has a size that is not meaningful. The rearrangement joins TRBV6-2 or TRBV6-3 to TRBJ1-1, with D tentatively TRBD1 (6 bases). CDR1 and CDR2 from the germline V gene are MNHEY and SVGEGT. The CDR3 totals 13 residues. With 5 bases removed from V and 7 bases from J, the gap between germline ends came to 14 bases. Written as DNA, the CDR3 is TGTGCCAGCAGTAGGAACAGGGACCTTGAAGCTTTCTTT. Translating gives CASSRNRDLEAFF.

A note on this clonotype: The size of this beta chain means little, since it is a stray read in a library made for alpha chains. The chain combines TRBV2 with TRBJ2-1, with no clear D. V was trimmed by 2 bases and J by 7 bases, leaving 6 bases between them. Per germline, CDR1 SNHLY and CDR2 FYNNEI. The CDR3 is made up of 12 amino acids. In nucleotides, the CDR3 is TGTGCCAGCAGTGAACTGGGGAATGAGCAGTTCTTC. Translated, it gives CASSELGNEQFF.

This clonotype was picked up many times. Within a library made for alpha chains, this beta chain is off target, and its count is uninformative. The chain joins TRBV18 to TRBJ1-1; 8 bases line up with TRBD1. The trim removed 6 bases at V and 2 bases at J, leaving 5 bases unmatched. The germline CDR1 and CDR2 sequences are KGHSH and LQKENI. The CDR3 runs to 14 residues. CDR3 in DNA: TGTGCCAGCTCCATAGGACAGGGAAACACTGAAGCTTTCTTT. This sequence encodes CASSIGQGNTEAFF.

This clonotype ranks as medium-sized (0.01 to 0.1%). With the library built for alpha chains, this beta chain is off target and its frequency is not meaningful. This chain uses TRBV20-1 with TRBJ2-7; D remains ambiguous. The germline CDR1 and CDR2 sequences are DFQATT and SNEGSKA (reference sequence). The CDR3 spans 12 residues. Trimming took 6 bases from V and 1 from J, leaving 10 bases between them. CDR3 nucleotide sequence: TGCAGTGCCGCACCGGCTTCCTACGAGCAGTACTTC. It encodes CSAAPASYEQYF.

This clonotype was seen ten or more times. This beta chain was picked up by a library intended for alpha chains and is off target, so its count carries little meaning. The chain joins TRBV29-1 to TRBJ2-3; TRBD2 agrees at 7 bases. CDR1 and CDR2 from the germline V gene are SQVTM and ANQGSEA. The CDR3 spans 12 residues. After removal of 8 bases from V and 6 bases from J, the junction contained 8 bases not matched to a gene. This CDR3 reads CSSSGPTDTQYF. CDR3 coding DNA: TGCAGCTCTAGCGGTCCCACGGATACGCAGTATTTT.

Ten or more counts support this clonotype. Since it is a stray read in a library aimed at alpha chains, this beta chain has a size that is not meaningful. The chain couples TRBV24-1 to TRBJ1-5; 9 nucleotides agree with TRBD1. V was clipped by 6 bases and J by 4 bases; unmatched bases: 6. Germline V gene sequence: CDR1 KGHDR, CDR2 SFDVKD. The CDR3 extends over 15 amino acids. CDR3 residues: CATSPAGTGNQPQHF. The CDR3 coding sequence is TGTGCCACCAGTCCCGCCGGGACAGGGAATCAGCCCCAGCATTTT.

This clonotype was found many times. This beta chain is a stray sequence in a library constructed for alpha chains; its clone size is not meaningful. This chain joins TRBV3-1 and TRBJ2-1; no definite D call. V was clipped by 0 bases and J by 6 bases, with 15 bases between them. Germline CDR1 reads LGHDT; CDR2 reads YNNKEL (reference sequence). The CDR3 runs 16 residues. CDR3 in DNA: TGTGCCAGCAGCCAAGAGTTAGATAAGCCCCCCAATGAGCAGTTCTTC. It is translated as CASSQELDKPPNEQFF.

This clonotype showed up many times. Within a library made for alpha chains, this beta chain is off target, and its count is uninformative. The chain uses TRBV7-9 and TRBJ2-2, with 7 bases matching TRBD2. Germline V gene data show CDR1 as SEHNR and CDR2 as FQNEAQ (reference sequence). The CDR3 sequence is 16 residues long. Germline trimming cut 3 bases from V and 0 bases from J; bases unmatched to any gene: 4. CDR3 in amino acids: CASSFSGPTNTGELFF. In DNA, the CDR3 is TGTGCCAGCAGCTTTAGCGGGCCCACGAACACCGGGGAGCTGTTTTTT.